This T cell receptor beta chain stems from a study of blood T cell repertoires in COVID-19. This clone was seen only once. In the authors' workflow: Amplification of reference gene primers provided the estimated nucleated cell counts. Clones were sequenced by immunoSEQ multiplex PCR, and TCRdb holds only the in-frame ones, with some missing. The V and J calls and the clone size are those of that table, but D and trimming were determined from the DNA. The sample consists of about 140,000 clones, around 72% of them appearing once. Germline assignment: CDR1 MNHEY and CDR2 SVGAGI. The trim removed 7 bases at V and 4 bases at J, leaving 5 bases unmatched. This CDR3 contains 13 residues.

Sequenced: peripheral blood. The receptor comes from a woman aged 60-75 years with acute or convalescent COVID-19. This chain joins TRBV6-5 and TRBJ1-2, with 8 nucleotides matching TRBD1. CDR3 nucleotides: TGTGCCAGCACCGGGGACAGGACCTATGGCTACACCTTC. Amino acids: CASTGDRTYGYTF.